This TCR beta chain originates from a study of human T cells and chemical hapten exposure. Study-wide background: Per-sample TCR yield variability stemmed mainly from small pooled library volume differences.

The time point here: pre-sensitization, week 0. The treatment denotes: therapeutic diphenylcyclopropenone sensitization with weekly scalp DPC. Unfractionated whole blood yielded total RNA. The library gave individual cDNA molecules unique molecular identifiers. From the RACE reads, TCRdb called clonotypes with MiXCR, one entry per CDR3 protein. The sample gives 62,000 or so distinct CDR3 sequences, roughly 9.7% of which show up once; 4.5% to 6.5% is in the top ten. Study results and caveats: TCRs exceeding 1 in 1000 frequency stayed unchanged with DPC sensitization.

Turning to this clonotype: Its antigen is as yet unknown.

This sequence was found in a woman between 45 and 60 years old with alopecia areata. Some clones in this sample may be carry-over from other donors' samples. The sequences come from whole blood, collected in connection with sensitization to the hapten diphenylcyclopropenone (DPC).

DNA of the CDR3: TGTGCCAGCAGTTTTGCGGACAGGGCTAAAGCTTTCTTT. It is translated as CASSFADRAKAFF. The chain employs TRBV27 and TRBJ1-1; the match to TRBD1 covers 8 bases. Germline-derived CDR1 and CDR2 are MNHEY and SMNVEV (reference sequence). This CDR3 contains 13 residues. J lost 9 bases, V lost 3 bases, and 6 bases had no gene match.